The 17 T cell receptor beta chains reported below all come from one sample, sequenced in a study of memory CD4+ T cells and cytomegalovirus serostatus (dated by TCRdb to between 2017 and 2020). The library came from the immunoSEQ multiplex PCR assay. In TCRdb, the immuneACCESS table is reduced to in-frame sequences with V and J assigned. These tables do not hold every clone; where another copy was compared, an unresolved V gene accounts for under half, and the others remain unexplained. For this sample there are approximately 53,000 clones; about four fifths appear just once. The ten largest make up approximately 0.64% of the sample. A FACSAria II was used to sort memory CD4+ T cells, defined as single viable CD3+CD4+CD8-CD45RO+ cells. Sequenced sample: memory CD4+ T cells from blood. All receptors derive from an adult in good health and CMV-seronegative.

V is TRBV5-1 and J is TRBJ2-7; maybe TRBD2 (6 bases). This CDR3 has 14 amino acids. Deletions cut 3 bases from V and 3 bases from J, with 13 bases between. Looked up from germline, CDR1 is SGHRS and CDR2 is YFSETQ. The CDR3 nucleotides are TGCGCCAGCAGCTATTCGGGGGTTTTCTACGAGCAGTACTTC. Translated: CASSYSGVFYEQYF.

V gene TRBV13 combines with J gene TRBJ1-2, with 8 bases that match TRBD1. The CDR3 extends over 15 amino acids. The V and J ends lost 3 bases and 1 base, in that order; junction bases with no gene match: 4. CDR1 and CDR2 from the germline V gene are PRHDT and FYEKMQ (reference sequence). As DNA, the CDR3 is TGTGCCAGCAGCTTTCAGGGGGCCGGTAACTATGGCTACACCTTC. Translated: CASSFQGAGNYGYTF.

The chain uses TRBV11-2 and TRBJ2-3; TRBD2 might be the D (6 bases). The germline V gene encodes CDR1 SGHAT and CDR2 FQNNGV. V dropped 4 bases and J dropped 4 bases, with 15 bases sitting between them. The CDR3 loop spans 15 amino acids. The DNA of the CDR3 is TGTGCCAGCAGCTCTTACCGGGGGAGAGCAGATACGCAGTATTTT. Residues: CASSSYRGRADTQYF.

This clone appeared once. This chain's CDR3 is CASSQDLGGELFF. In nucleotides, the CDR3 is TGTGCCAGCAGCCAAGATTTGGGTGGGGAGCTGTTTTTT. The genes are TRBV14 and TRBJ2-2; D is unresolved. The germline CDR1 and CDR2 sequences are SGHDN and FVKESK. The V end lost 0 bases, the J end lost 8 bases, and 7 bases lay between the germline ends. The CDR3 runs to 13 residues.

The CDR3 loop reads CASSLRGQTQYF. The DNA of the CDR3 is TGCGCCAGCAGCTTGCGGGGGCAGACCCAGTACTTC. The J gene is TRBJ2-5, the V gene TRBV5-1, with D perhaps matching TRBD1 or TRBD2 (6 bases each). The V gene lost 1 base and the J gene lost 6 bases, with 7 bases spanning the gap. The CDR3 spans 12 residues. Germline assignment: CDR1 SGHRS and CDR2 YFSETQ.

The chain recombines TRBV6-1 with TRBJ1-3, with D unresolved. Germline assignment: CDR1 MNHNS and CDR2 SASEGT. CDR3 length: 12 amino acids. The germline V and J ends were trimmed by 2 bases and 6 bases, with 5 bases remaining between them. The CDR3 DNA sequence: TGTGCCAGCAGTGAATCAGTAAACACCATATATTTT. Protein: CASSESVNTIYF.

The V gene is TRBV12-5, the J gene TRBJ1-2; D unclear. The CDR3 has 15 residues. Germline V lookup: CDR1 LGHNT, CDR2 FRNRAP. Trimming left V 2 bases short and J 6 bases short, with 16 bases between. DNA of the CDR3: TGTGCTAGTGGTTTGCCTAGGACCTTATCGGATGGCTACACCTTC. Its translation is CASGLPRTLSDGYTF.

In its sample, this clone was seen once. V gene TRBV28 combines with J gene TRBJ2-7; D may be TRBD1 (6 bases). Germline V gene sequence: CDR1 MDHEN, CDR2 SYDVKM. The CDR3 runs 11 residues. Trimming removed 8 bases from V and 6 bases from J, with 11 bases in between. The DNA for the CDR3 is TGTGCCAGCGTCTCACAGGGCGAGCAGTACTTC. Its translation is CASVSQGEQYF.

V usage is TRBV5-4 and J usage is TRBJ2-3; 13 nucleotides match TRBD2. The CDR3 extends over 15 amino acids. The J segment lost 6 bases and the V segment lost 1 base, leaving 2 bases of the junction unmatched. Germline CDR1 is SGHNT and CDR2 is YYREEE (reference sequence). The CDR3 bases are TGTGCCAGCAGCTTGACTAGCGGGGGGGCCGATACGCAGTATTTT. Protein: CASSLTSGGADTQYF.

The genes are TRBV29-1 and TRBJ2-1; D is unclear. Germline V gene lookup returns CDR1 SQVTM and CDR2 ANQGSEA. Trimming cost V 4 bases and J 8 bases, with 15 bases left between them. This CDR3 comprises 13 residues. CDR3 amino acids: CSVGSDRGYEQFF. CDR3 DNA: TGCAGCGTTGGTTCGGACCGAGGATATGAGCAGTTCTTC.

V is TRBV7-8 and J is TRBJ1-4; maybe TRBD1 (5 bases). Germline V lookup: CDR1 SGHVS, CDR2 FQNEAQ. CDR3 length equals 15 residues. Trimming shortened V by 5 bases and J by 7 bases, and 17 bases separated the two germline ends. CDR3 sequence (DNA): TGTGCCAGCAGCACAGGACCACCGGGCATTGAAAAACTGTTTTTT. Its translation: CASSTGPPGIEKLFF.

The rearrangement links TRBV6-6 to TRBJ2-6; D is possibly TRBD1 (5 bases). Trimming shortened V by 5 bases and J by 2 bases, and 10 bases separated the two germline ends. CDR3 length equals 15 residues. Germline V gives CDR1 MNHNY, CDR2 SVGAGI (reference sequence). In DNA, the CDR3 is TGTGCCAGCAGTGGGCAGGGCACTGGGGCCAACGTCCTGACTTTC. Translating it yields CASSGQGTGANVLTF.

The gene calls are TRBV19 and TRBJ1-4; D gene unclear. Germline CDR1 and CDR2: LNHDA and SQIVND (reference sequence). V lost 4 bases, J lost 8 bases, and 11 bases lay in between. This CDR3 spans 13 amino acids. CDR3: CASSTGNKEKLFF. For the CDR3, the DNA is TGTGCCAGTAGTACGGGGAATAAAGAAAAACTGTTTTTT.

The chain employs TRBV15 and TRBJ1-5; 7 bases map to TRBD1. The germline CDR1 and CDR2 sequences are LNHNV and YYDKDF (reference sequence). This CDR3 contains 17 residues. The ends lost 5 bases at V and 2 bases at J; junction bases unmatched: 12. The CDR3 here is CATSASRDRAGNQPQHF. CDR3 nucleotide sequence: TGTGCCACCAGCGCCAGTAGAGACAGGGCGGGCAATCAGCCCCAGCATTTT.

J is TRBJ2-7 and V is TRBV5-1; possibly TRBD1 for D (5 bases). The V end was cut by 7 bases, the J end by 0 bases, with 8 bases between. This CDR3 has 12 amino acids. CDR1 SGHRS and CDR2 YFSETQ come from the germline V gene. CDR3 region: CASSTDSYEQYF. CDR3 sequence (DNA): TGCGCCAGCTCGACAGACTCCTACGAGCAGTACTTC.

In DNA form, the CDR3 reads TGTGCCAGCAGATGGGACTTAGCCAGCGGGGAGCTGTTTTTT. As protein: CASRWDLASGELFF. This chain links TRBV27 with TRBJ2-2, with D possibly being TRBD2 (6 bases). CDR1 and CDR2 (germline): MNHEY, SMNVEV (reference sequence). The CDR3 totals 14 residues. Trimming took off 6 bases at V and 7 bases at J, with 15 bases between the two ends.

The V and J genes are TRBV11-2 and TRBJ2-1; a possible D gene is TRBD2 (7 bases). CDR1 and CDR2 from the germline V gene are SGHAT and FQNNGV. This CDR3 is built from 14 residues. V was cut by 1 base and J by 8 bases, with 12 bases left in between. CDR3 amino acids: CASSLVRGPYEQFF. The CDR3 nucleotides are TGTGCCAGCAGCTTAGTGCGGGGGCCTTATGAGCAGTTCTTC.